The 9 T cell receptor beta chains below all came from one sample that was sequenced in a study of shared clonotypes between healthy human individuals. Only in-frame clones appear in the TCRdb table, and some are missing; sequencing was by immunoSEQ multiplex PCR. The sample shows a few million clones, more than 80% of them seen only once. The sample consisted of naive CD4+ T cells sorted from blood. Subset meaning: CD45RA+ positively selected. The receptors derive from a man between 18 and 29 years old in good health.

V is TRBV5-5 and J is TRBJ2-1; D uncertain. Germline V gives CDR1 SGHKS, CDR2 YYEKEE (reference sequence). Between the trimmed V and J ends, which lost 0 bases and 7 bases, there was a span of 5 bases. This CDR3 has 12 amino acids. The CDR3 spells CASSLDQNEQFF. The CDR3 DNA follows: TGTGCCAGCAGCTTGGACCAAAATGAGCAGTTCTTC.

The chain's CDR3 is CASGLVTKDRGGFDTEAFF. In nucleotides, the CDR3 is TGTGCTAGTGGTTTGGTAACTAAGGACAGGGGCGGTTTTGACACTGAAGCTTTCTTT. The chain links TRBV12-5 to TRBJ1-1; TRBD1 agrees at 9 bases. The CDR3 sequence is 19 residues long. The junction had 14 bases not matched to a gene; V was cut back by 0 bases and J by 3 bases. CDR1 LGHNT and CDR2 FRNRAP come from the germline V gene.

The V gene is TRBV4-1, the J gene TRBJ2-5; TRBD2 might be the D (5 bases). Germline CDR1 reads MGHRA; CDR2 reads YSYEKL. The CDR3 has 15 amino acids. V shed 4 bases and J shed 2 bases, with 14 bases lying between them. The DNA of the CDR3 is TGCGCCAGCAGCCTTATAAGCGGCAGACAAGAGACCCAGTACTTC. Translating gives CASSLISGRQETQYF.

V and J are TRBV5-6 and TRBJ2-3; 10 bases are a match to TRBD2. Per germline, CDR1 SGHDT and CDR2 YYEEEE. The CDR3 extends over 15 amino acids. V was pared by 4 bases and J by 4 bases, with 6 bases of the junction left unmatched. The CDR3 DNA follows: TGTGCCAGCAGCCCTGAAGCGGGGGGGGCAGATACGCAGTATTTT. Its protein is CASSPEAGGADTQYF.

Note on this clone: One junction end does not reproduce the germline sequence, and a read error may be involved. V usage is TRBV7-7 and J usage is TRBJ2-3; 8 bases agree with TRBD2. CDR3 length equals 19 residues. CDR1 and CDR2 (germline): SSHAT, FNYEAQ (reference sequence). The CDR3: CASSFCVRTSYLGTDTQYF. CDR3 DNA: TGTGCTAGCAGCTTTTGCGTCAGGACTAGCTACTTGGGCACAGATACGCAGTATTTT.

The CDR3 DNA reads as TGTGCCAGCTCACCACCAACCGGGACAGGGGGCGAAAAACTGTTTTTT. As protein: CASSPPTGTGGEKLFF. The chain couples TRBV18 to TRBJ1-4; the match to TRBD1 covers 12 bases. CDR1 is KGHSH, CDR2 LQKENI, per germline. The V segment lost 0 bases and the J segment 8 bases; nucleotides outside the gene matches: 4. This CDR3 spans 16 amino acids.

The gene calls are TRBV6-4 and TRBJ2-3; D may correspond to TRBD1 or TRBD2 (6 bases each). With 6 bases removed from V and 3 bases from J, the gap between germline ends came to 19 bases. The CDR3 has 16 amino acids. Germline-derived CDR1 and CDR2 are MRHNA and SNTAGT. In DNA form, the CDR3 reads TGTGCCAGCAGCGCGGTGATGGAAGGGGGGACAGATACGCAGTATTTT. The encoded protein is CASSAVMEGGTDTQYF.

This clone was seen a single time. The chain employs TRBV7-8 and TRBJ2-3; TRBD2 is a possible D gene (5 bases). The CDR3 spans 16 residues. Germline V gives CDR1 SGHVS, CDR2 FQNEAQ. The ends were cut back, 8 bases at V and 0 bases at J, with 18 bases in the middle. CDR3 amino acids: CASSTSGTASTDTQYF. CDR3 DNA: TGTGCCAGCTCCACCTCGGGAACAGCTAGCACAGATACGCAGTATTTT.

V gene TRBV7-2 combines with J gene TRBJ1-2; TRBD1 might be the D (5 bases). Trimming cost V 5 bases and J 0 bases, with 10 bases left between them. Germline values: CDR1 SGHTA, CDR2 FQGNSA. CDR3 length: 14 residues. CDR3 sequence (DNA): TGTGCCAGCAGCGCCCGCAGGGCTAACTATGGCTACACCTTC. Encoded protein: CASSARRANYGYTF. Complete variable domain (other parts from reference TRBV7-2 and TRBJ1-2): GAGVSQSPSNKVTEKGKDVELRCDPISGHTALYWYRQSLGQGLEFLIYFQGNSAPDKSGLPSDRFSAERTGGSVSTLTIQRTQQEDSAVYLCASSARRANYGYTFGSGTRLTVV.